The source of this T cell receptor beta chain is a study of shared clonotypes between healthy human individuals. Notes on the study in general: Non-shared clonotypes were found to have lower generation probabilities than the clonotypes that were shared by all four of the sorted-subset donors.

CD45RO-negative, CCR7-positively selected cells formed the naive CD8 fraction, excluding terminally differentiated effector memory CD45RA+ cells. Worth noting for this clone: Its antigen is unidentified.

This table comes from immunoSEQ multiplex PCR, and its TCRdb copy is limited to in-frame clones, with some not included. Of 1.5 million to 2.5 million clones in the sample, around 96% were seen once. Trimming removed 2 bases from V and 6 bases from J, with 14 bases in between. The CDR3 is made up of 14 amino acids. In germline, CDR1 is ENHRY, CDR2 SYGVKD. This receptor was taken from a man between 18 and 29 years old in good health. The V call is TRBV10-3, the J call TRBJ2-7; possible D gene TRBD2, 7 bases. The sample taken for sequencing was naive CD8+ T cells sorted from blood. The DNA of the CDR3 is TGTGCCATCAGTGAGGGCGGGGGCCAAGGCGAGCAGTACTTC. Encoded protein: CAISEGGGQGEQYF.